The source of this TCR beta chain is a study of T cells in Graves' hyperthyroidism and ophthalmopathy. Points from the study as a whole: Ophthalmopathy and stable hyperthyroidism were told apart by a 13 V-J model.

RNA transcripts yielded amplified TCR beta CDR3 regions. TCR CDR3 regions were first amplified by RT-PCR with HTBI primers. TCRdb processed the multiplex PCR reads anew with MiXCR; each CDR3 protein has one entry. The sample has more than 650,000 distinct CDR3 sequences, about 15% seen once. This clonotype was detected ten times or more. Antigen: not known. CDR3 length: 13 amino acids. Germline V gene data show CDR1 as SGHRS and CDR2 as YFSETQ. Trimming cost V 0 bases and J 2 bases, with 6 bases left between them. The sequenced sample consisted of blood. This clonotype was obtained from a woman aged 18-35 years with Graves' hyperthyroidism. The chain couples TRBV5-1 to TRBJ2-7, with D hard to call. CDR3 region: CASSLEPPYEQYF. Written as DNA, the CDR3 is TGCGCCAGCAGCTTGGAGCCTCCCTACGAGCAGTACTTC. The whole variable domain, filled in from reference TRBV5-1 and TRBJ2-7, reads KAGVTQTPRYLIKTRGQQVTLSCSPISGHRSVSWYQQTPGQGLQFLFEYFSETQRNKGNFPGRFSGRQFSNSRSEMNVSTLELGDSALYLCASSLEPPYEQYFGPGTRLTVT.